This T cell receptor (beta chain) was documented in a study of blood T cell repertoires in COVID-19. This CDR3 has 15 amino acids. V shed 5 bases and J 1 base; nucleotides not matched to a gene: 4. CDR1 and CDR2 from the germline V gene are SGHVS and FNYEAQ. Sequencing used immunoSEQ multiplex PCR; TCRdb keeps in-frame clones, though not all of them. Found here are under 130,000 clones, about 86% of them singletons; the top ten hold under 40%. The sequence was collected from an elderly man with acute or convalescent COVID-19. Sequencing was performed on peripheral blood. This chain joins TRBV7-6 and TRBJ2-1; 8 bases agree with TRBD2. CDR3 residues: CASSRTSGSYNEQFF. The CDR3 bases are TGTGCCAGCAGCCGAACTAGCGGATCCTACAATGAGCAGTTCTTC.